The 14 T cell receptor beta chains below come from one sample, sequenced in a study of cytomegalovirus exposure and HLA in healthy donors. Vbeta (60) and Jbeta (13) primers were used in the PCR. Here immunoSEQ multiplex PCR was the method, and the copy in TCRdb shows in-frame clones only, minus some. The data hold tens of thousands of clones, with 67% observed a single time. Sequencing used PBMCs. Every receptor here comes from a young man in good health and CMV-seronegative.

V usage is TRBV6-4 and J usage is TRBJ1-2; D may be TRBD1 (5 bases). CDR1 is MRHNA, CDR2 SNTAGT, per germline. This CDR3 has 14 amino acids. The germline V and J ends were trimmed by 2 bases and 0 bases, with 7 bases remaining between them. The chain's CDR3 is CASSDDRTNYGYTF. The DNA for the CDR3 is TGTGCCAGCAGTGACGACAGAACTAACTATGGCTACACCTTC.

The chain has TRBV2 and TRBJ2-7, with D perhaps TRBD2 (6 bases). The germline V gene encodes CDR1 SNHLY and CDR2 FYNNEI. This CDR3 spans 14 amino acids. Trimming left V 8 bases short and J 0 bases short, with 14 bases between. The CDR3 DNA is TGTGCCAGCCTAGGCGGGGTGTTCTCCTACGAGCAGTACTTC. Its protein product is CASLGGVFSYEQYF.

This chain uses TRBV27 with TRBJ2-7; D perhaps matches TRBD1 (5 bases). The CDR3 contains 14 residues. From germline, CDR1 is MNHEY and CDR2 SMNVEV (reference sequence). V dropped 3 bases and J dropped 4 bases, with 13 bases sitting between them. CDR3 residues: CASSLAVSGYEQYF. The DNA for the CDR3 is TGTGCCAGCAGTTTGGCCGTATCAGGGTACGAGCAGTACTTC.

The J gene is TRBJ1-2, the V gene TRBV9; D is unclear. Trimming pared 7 bases from V and 0 bases from J, leaving 16 bases between. The V gene's germline CDR1 is SGDLS and CDR2 YYNGEE. There are 15 residues in the CDR3. The CDR3 spells CASSEGTEANYGYTF. The CDR3 nucleotides are TGTGCCAGCTCAGAGGGCACAGAAGCTAACTATGGCTACACCTTC.

For the CDR3, the DNA is TGTGCCAGCACCTACGCAGGGGACGAGCAGTACTTC. This translates into CASTYAGDEQYF. The V call is TRBV5-5, the J call TRBJ2-7, with D maybe TRBD1 (6 bases). V was cut by 6 bases and J by 5 bases, with 12 bases left in between. Germline V gene data show CDR1 as SGHKS and CDR2 as YYEKEE (reference sequence). The CDR3 length is 12 residues.

The V call is TRBV11-2, the J call TRBJ1-1; 7 positions match TRBD1. Germline lookup yields CDR1 SGHAT and CDR2 FQNNGV. The CDR3 sequence is 14 residues long. Losses at the gene ends were 5 bases for V and 1 base for J; bases not matched to a gene: 4. CDR3 sequence: CASSPQGGNTEAFF. The CDR3 DNA sequence: TGTGCCAGCAGCCCTCAGGGGGGGAACACTGAAGCTTTCTTT.

This sequence joins TRBV28 and TRBJ2-7, with 8 bases aligning to TRBD1. CDR1 is MDHEN, CDR2 SYDVKM, per germline. The CDR3 runs to 14 residues. V shed 3 bases, J shed 9 bases, and the junction held 10 bases outside the gene matches. The CDR3 nucleotides are TGTGCCAGCAGTTTCGACAGGGGCCTGAACTGGCAGTACTTC. This sequence encodes CASSFDRGLNWQYF.

The rearrangement joins TRBV7-2 to TRBJ1-1; D not certain. This CDR3 comprises 14 residues. Looked up from germline, CDR1 is SGHTA and CDR2 is FQGNSA. V was pared by 5 bases and J by 1 base, with 11 bases between. The CDR3 reads CASSVLPGNTEAFF. As DNA, the CDR3 is TGTGCCAGCAGCGTCCTACCGGGGAACACTGAAGCTTTCTTT.

This chain links TRBV19 with TRBJ1-5, with 9 bases aligning to TRBD1. With V trimmed by 6 bases and J by 4 bases, 10 bases remained unmatched. CDR1 and CDR2 (germline): LNHDA, SQIVND (reference sequence). The CDR3 is 16 amino acids. Here the CDR3 reads CASSLDRGGKNQPQHF. DNA of the CDR3: TGTGCCAGTAGCCTGGACAGGGGAGGTAAGAATCAGCCCCAGCATTTT.

This chain links TRBV28 with TRBJ1-4; tentative D call: TRBD1 (5 bases). Trimming left V 6 bases short and J 5 bases short, with 13 bases between. CDR3 length: 14 amino acids. The germline V gene has CDR1 MDHEN and CDR2 SYDVKM. The CDR3 bases are TGTGCCAGCAGCAATCGGCAGGGAAATGAAAAACTGTTTTTT. Its translation is CASSNRQGNEKLFF.

The V gene is TRBV7-6, the J gene TRBJ2-1; D ambiguous. The CDR3 has 13 residues. CDR1 and CDR2 (germline): SGHVS, FNYEAQ. V was pared by 1 base and J by 5 bases, with 6 bases between. DNA of the CDR3: TGTGCCAGCAGCTTAGACTACAACAATGAGCAGTTCTTC. This encodes CASSLDYNNEQFF.

The V and J genes are TRBV27 and TRBJ2-2; tentatively, D is TRBD1 (6 bases). Looked up from germline, CDR1 is MNHEY and CDR2 is SMNVEV (reference sequence). The CDR3 is made up of 15 amino acids. V dropped 7 bases and J dropped 6 bases, with 18 bases sitting between them. For the CDR3, the DNA is TGTGCCAGCATCCCCAATAGGGGGTACGCCGGGGAGCTGTTTTTT. Its translation is CASIPNRGYAGELFF.

The chain has TRBV2 and TRBJ2-7; D uncertain. This CDR3 comprises 13 residues. V gave up 7 bases and J gave up 4 bases, with 14 bases separating them. Germline-derived CDR1 and CDR2 are SNHLY and FYNNEI. In DNA, the CDR3 is TGTGCCAGCAACCGCGGCCGCCGATACGAGCAGTACTTC. Translated: CASNRGRRYEQYF. Full variable domain (rest looked up from reference TRBV2 and TRBJ2-7): EPEVTQTPSHQVTQMGQEVILRCVPISNHLYFYWYRQILGQKVEFLVSFYNNEISEKSEIFDDQFSVERPDGSNFTLKIRSTKLEDSAMYFCASNRGRRYEQYFGPGTRLTVT.

Only one count was recorded for this clone. The genes are TRBV2 and TRBJ2-1; perhaps TRBD2 as D (7 bases). There are 14 residues in the CDR3. Trimming cost V 6 bases and J 9 bases, with 18 bases left between them. CDR1 is SNHLY and CDR2 is FYNNEI in the germline V gene. DNA for the CDR3: TGTGCCAGCAGAGGGGGGGGAGCTATGGGTGAGCAGTTCTTC. This translates into CASRGGGAMGEQFF. Using reference TRBV2 and TRBJ2-1 for the parts outside the CDR3, the full variable domain is EPEVTQTPSHQVTQMGQEVILRCVPISNHLYFYWYRQILGQKVEFLVSFYNNEISEKSEIFDDQFSVERPDGSNFTLKIRSTKLEDSAMYFCASRGGGAMGEQFFGPGTRLTVL.